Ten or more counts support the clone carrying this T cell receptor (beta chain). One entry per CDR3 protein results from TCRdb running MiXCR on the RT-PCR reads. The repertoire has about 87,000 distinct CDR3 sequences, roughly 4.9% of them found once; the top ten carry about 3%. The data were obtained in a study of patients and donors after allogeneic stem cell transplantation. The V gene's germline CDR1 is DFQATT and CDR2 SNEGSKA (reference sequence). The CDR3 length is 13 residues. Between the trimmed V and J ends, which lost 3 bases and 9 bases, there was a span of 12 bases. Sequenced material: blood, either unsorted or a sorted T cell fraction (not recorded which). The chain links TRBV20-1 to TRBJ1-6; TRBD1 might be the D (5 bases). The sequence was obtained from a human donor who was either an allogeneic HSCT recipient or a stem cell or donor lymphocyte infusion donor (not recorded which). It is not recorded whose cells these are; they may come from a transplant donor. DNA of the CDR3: TGCAGTGCTAGTATCGTAAGGGGTTCACCCCTCCACTTT. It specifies CSASIVRGSPLHF.